This T cell receptor beta chain comes out of a study of blood T cell repertoires in COVID-19. Turning to the study itself: Donors in the United States, Italy and Spain gave samples during acute or convalescent COVID-19.

In the authors' methods: Estimation of nucleated cell counts was performed using reference gene primer amplification. The data were produced by immunoSEQ multiplex PCR, yet TCRdb's version contains in-frame clones alone and is incomplete. That table gives V, J and clone size, and the DNA gave D and trimming. The data contain hundreds of thousands of clones, roughly 90% of them singletons. Cohort 3 donors counted as recovered after two negative PCRs, clearance, or resolved symptoms. Germline CDR1 and CDR2: LGHDT and YNNKEL (reference sequence). Between the trimmed V and J ends, which lost 1 base and 2 bases, there was a span of 9 bases. The CDR3 sequence is 14 residues long.

Sequencing was performed on PBMCs or T cells enriched from blood (not recorded which). The sequence was obtained from a man aged 55 to 70 who had recovered from COVID-19. This chain links TRBV3-1 (or the pseudogene TRBV3-2) with TRBJ2-7, with no clear D. The CDR3 reads CASSQGLRAYEQYF. CDR3 coding DNA: TGTGCCAGCAGCCAAGGTCTCCGCGCCTACGAGCAGTACTTC.